The TCR beta chain described here comes from a study of blood T cell repertoires in COVID-19 (dated by TCRdb to the early 2020s). General notes on the study: Samples covering the acute and convalescent phases of COVID-19 were provided by collaborators in the United States, Italy and Spain. The material from the prospective study consisted of cDNA or gDNA derived from T cells, B-cell-depleted T cells, or PBMCs. Deeply sampled blood TCRbeta repertoires from subjects exposed to, actively infected with, or recovered from COVID-19 were included in the dataset. The repertoires were released in a freely available public database meant as a resource for research on the immune response to SARS-CoV-2. The samples were drawn from the first 160 participants of the ongoing ImmuneRACE study and from under 1,500 subjects provided by 6 global collaborators. Nearly every sample came with metadata listing a de-identified subject ID, COVID-19 status, age in years and sex. Where available, HLA class I and class II types were taken from metadata supplied by the sample provider and were not determined by assay-based typing. The paper's findings and limits, for the study overall: The amount of clinical and demographic metadata varied by source and participant and was provided uncurated.

About this clone: The antigen it binds to is not known. Base qualities are not provided; no much larger clone lies one nucleotide away.

TCRbeta CDR3 regions were amplified from genomic DNA using the immunoSEQ Assay, a bias-controlled multiplex PCR. Per the original workflow: Nucleated cell counts per sample were estimated from amplification of reference gene primers within the assay. To quantify the absolute abundance of each unique TCRbeta CDR3 rearrangement, sequence reads were collapsed and filtered. For each sample, productive Simpson clonality was calculated as the square root of Simpson's diversity index across productive rearrangements. Imported from immuneACCESS, the table was reduced by TCRdb to in-frame sequences with V and J called. These copies leave out some clones; in studies compared against another copy, an unresolved V gene accounts for under half, and the cause of the remainder is not known. The V and J calls and clone size were taken over from that table, and D and trimming were inferred from the DNA. The sample profile shows fewer than 200,000 clones; 83% of them were found once. Under 10% of the sample rests with the top ten.

At one collaborating source in Seattle, patients were enrolled during active infection and were followed longitudinally through the course of disease. Whole blood was collected in K2EDTA tubes by collaborating institutions according to the institutions' own protocols. For TCRbeta analysis, collaborators shipped samples as frozen whole blood, isolated PBMCs, or DNA extracted from either of those sample types. CDR1 is given as LGHDT and CDR2 as YNNKEL, both from the germline V gene (reference sequence). The CDR3 sequence holds 16 residues, the cysteine and phenylalanine included. Kept here is only the CDR3 DNA, which spans 48 bases and is read in frame from base 1. V is cut by 5 bases and J by 0 bases, and the space between the germline ends is 11 bases.

The TCR sequence derives from a woman aged 70 to 79 with COVID-19, enrolled during active disease. Material for sequencing was peripheral blood. The chain is assembled from TRBV3-1 (or the pseudogene TRBV3-2) and TRBJ2-6; TRBD1 is possibly the D segment (6 matching bases). The DNA sequence reads TGTGCCAGCAGCATAACAGGGAGCTCTGGGGCCAACGTCCTGACTTTC. Protein translation: CASSITGSSGANVLTF.